What follows are 28 T cell receptor beta chains derived from one specimen sequenced in a study of long-term antiretroviral therapy in people with HIV (dated by TCRdb to between 2022 and 2023). The immunoSEQ hsTCRB v3.0 assay was used at survey level resolution to sequence the TRB variable region. This immuneACCESS table, as held by TCRdb, lists in-frame sequences with V and J called but not all clones. Of the missing ones, under half trace to an unresolved V gene in checked studies; the others have no known cause. Here the sample has over 25,000 clones; around 96% occur a single time. Over 2% of the sample lies in the top ten. The sequences come from unsorted PBMCs, collected 6.5 to 6.6 years after starting antiretroviral therapy. The receptors stem from a man aged 25-40 years with HIV.

The rearrangement uses TRBV12-5 and TRBJ2-3, with 9 bases matching TRBD1. Germline lookup yields CDR1 LGHNT and CDR2 FRNRAP. The CDR3 is 18 residues long. The J segment lost 6 bases and the V segment lost 2 bases, leaving 15 bases of the junction unmatched. The CDR3 region is CASGLTYRDRDFGDTQYF. CDR3 in DNA: TGTGCTAGTGGTTTGACATACAGGGACAGGGATTTCGGGGATACGCAGTATTTT.

This clone was seen once. V is TRBV9 and J is TRBJ2-7; 10 bases align to TRBD2. CDR3 length equals 16 residues. J gave up 5 bases and V 6 bases, and 14 bases lay outside the gene matches. Germline V gene sequence: CDR1 SGDLS, CDR2 YYNGEE. CDR3 in DNA: TGTGCCAGCACCCCCCGGGGGCTAGCGGGAGTGAACGAGCAGTACTTC. This codes for CASTPRGLAGVNEQYF.

The chain uses TRBV10-3 and TRBJ2-5; 13 bases match TRBD2. The CDR3 sequence is 16 residues long. Germline CDR1 and CDR2: ENHRY and SYGVKD. Germline trimming cut 6 bases from V and 2 bases from J; bases unmatched to any gene: 6. The CDR3 sequence: CAIRIGLAGEQETQYF. For the CDR3, the DNA is TGTGCCATCAGAATTGGACTAGCGGGGGAGCAAGAGACCCAGTACTTC.

V usage is TRBV5-5 and J usage is TRBJ2-6; D assignment may be TRBD1 or TRBD2 (5 bases each). The V end lost 4 bases, the J end lost 0 bases, and 11 bases lay between the germline ends. The length of the CDR3 is 16 residues. From germline, CDR1 is SGHKS and CDR2 YYEKEE (reference sequence). The CDR3 loop is CASSTGRSSGANVLTF. Here the CDR3 DNA reads TGTGCCAGCAGCACGGGACGGAGCTCTGGGGCCAACGTCCTGACTTTC.

The chain joins TRBV6-4 to TRBJ1-5; weak D call: TRBD1 (5 bases). Deletions cut 4 bases from V and 8 bases from J, with 9 bases between. Germline V lookup: CDR1 MRHNA, CDR2 SNTAGT. This CDR3 has 12 amino acids. The CDR3 nucleotides read TGTGCCAGCAGTGGAGAGGGGAAGCCCCAGCATTTT. Translating it yields CASSGEGKPQHF.

The chain has TRBV9 and TRBJ2-2, with D hard to call. V shed 0 bases and J shed 0 bases, with 6 bases lying between them. The CDR3 extends over 15 amino acids. Germline CDR1 SGDLS, CDR2 YYNGEE. DNA of the CDR3: TGTGCCAGCAGCGTAGTGGGCACGAACACCGGGGAGCTGTTTTTT. Translation: CASSVVGTNTGELFF. Based on the CDR3 plus reference TRBV9 and TRBJ2-2, the full variable domain is DSGVTQTPKHLITATGQRVTLRCSPRSGDLSVYWYQQSLDQGLQFLIQYYNGEERAKGNILERFSAQQFPDLHSELNLSSLELGDSALYFCASSVVGTNTGELFFGEGSRLTVL.

The gene calls are TRBV6-5 and TRBJ1-3; no clear D gene. Per germline, CDR1 MNHEY and CDR2 SVGAGI. V gave up 6 bases and J gave up 0 bases, with 6 bases separating them. The CDR3 loop spans 13 amino acids. As DNA, the CDR3 is TGTGCCAGCAGGAGGTCCTCTGGAAACACCATATATTTT. As protein: CASRRSSGNTIYF.

This chain connects TRBV2 to TRBJ2-7, with 9 bases aligning to TRBD1. CDR3 length equals 13 residues. The trim removed 8 bases at V and 4 bases at J, leaving 6 bases unmatched. Germline V gene data show CDR1 as SNHLY and CDR2 as FYNNEI. The CDR3 loop reads CASGGQGRYEQYF. DNA for the CDR3: TGTGCCAGCGGAGGACAGGGGCGATACGAGCAGTACTTC.

This CDR3 is CASSRQGGGNTEAFF. CDR3 sequence (DNA): TGTGCCAGCTCACGACAGGGAGGAGGAAACACTGAAGCTTTCTTT. This rearrangement joins TRBV18 to TRBJ1-1; 7 bases fit TRBD1. This CDR3 comprises 15 residues. Germline values: CDR1 KGHSH, CDR2 LQKENI. The trim removed 4 bases at V and 2 bases at J, leaving 7 bases unmatched.

This CDR3 reads CASSQALGRQADEQFF. CDR3 DNA sequence: TGCGCCAGCAGCCAAGCCCTCGGGAGACAGGCCGATGAGCAGTTCTTC. The chain recombines TRBV4-1 with TRBJ2-1; D may be TRBD1 or TRBD2 (6 bases each). The length of the CDR3 is 16 residues. The germline gives CDR1 MGHRA, CDR2 YSYEKL. Trimming shortened V by 1 base and J by 8 bases, and 18 bases separated the two germline ends.

The genes are TRBV2 and TRBJ2-7; no clear D gene. CDR3 length equals 15 residues. The germline V gene has CDR1 SNHLY and CDR2 FYNNEI. V lost 8 bases to trimming and J lost 2 bases, with 19 bases between them. CDR3: CASDQTGFLTYEQYF. The CDR3 nucleotides read TGTGCCAGCGATCAGACGGGCTTTCTTACCTACGAGCAGTACTTC. The whole variable domain, filled in from reference TRBV2 and TRBJ2-7, reads EPEVTQTPSHQVTQMGQEVILRCVPISNHLYFYWYRQILGQKVEFLVSFYNNEISEKSEIFDDQFSVERPDGSNFTLKIRSTKLEDSAMYFCASDQTGFLTYEQYFGPGTRLTVT.

This clone has a single count. The CDR3 protein is CASSFLRDTEAFF. The CDR3 DNA is TGTGCCAGCAGCTTTTTAAGGGACACTGAAGCTTTCTTT. This chain links TRBV6-6 with TRBJ1-1; D is unresolved. CDR1 is MNHNY and CDR2 is SVGAGI in the germline V gene (reference sequence). The CDR3 has 13 residues. V lost 6 bases and J 3 bases, leaving 11 bases between the germline ends.

The chain has TRBV27 and TRBJ2-2, with D unresolved. V was shortened by 2 bases and J by 5 bases, with 18 bases between the two germline ends. Germline values: CDR1 MNHEY, CDR2 SMNVEV (reference sequence). The CDR3 has 17 residues. The DNA of the CDR3 is TGTGCCAGCAGTTTACTTACACCACGTCAAGGGACCGGGGAGCTGTTTTTT. Translating it yields CASSLLTPRQGTGELFF.

Only one count was recorded for this clone. The V call is TRBV7-2, the J call TRBJ2-2; a weak D match, TRBD2 (6 bases). The CDR3 is 17 amino acids. The V end lost 4 bases, the J end lost 5 bases, and 20 bases lay between the germline ends. Per the germline V gene, CDR1 is SGHTA and CDR2 is FQGNSA. The CDR3 nucleotides read TGTGCCAGCAGCTATGGGACGAGCTCTGGGGGGACCGGGGAGCTGTTTTTT. Translated, it gives CASSYGTSSGGTGELFF. The variable domain in full, completed from reference TRBV7-2 and TRBJ2-2, reads GAGVSQSPSNKVTEKGKDVELRCDPISGHTALYWYRQSLGQGLEFLIYFQGNSAPDKSGLPSDRFSAERTGGSVSTLTIQRTQQEDSAVYLCASSYGTSSGGTGELFFGEGSRLTVL.

The genes are TRBV10-3 and TRBJ1-1, with D perhaps matching TRBD1 (5 bases). V lost 11 bases and J lost 5, with 15 bases in between. The CDR3 loop spans 12 amino acids. Germline values: CDR1 ENHRY, CDR2 SYGVKD. CDR3 DNA sequence: TGTGCCGTGGGCAGGGTAGGAACTGAAGCTTTCTTT. Translation gives CAVGRVGTEAFF.

This chain connects TRBV7-2 to TRBJ2-7; D remains unclear. Trimming stripped 0 bases from V and 0 bases from J, with 12 bases between. CDR1 is SGHTA, CDR2 FQGNSA, per germline. There are 16 residues in the CDR3. The CDR3 reads CASSLAADSSSYEQYF. The DNA of the CDR3 is TGTGCCAGCAGCTTAGCGGCGGATTCGAGCTCCTACGAGCAGTACTTC.

There are a few counts of this clone. V is TRBV6-5 and J is TRBJ1-6; 7 bases map to TRBD1. CDR1 MNHEY and CDR2 SVGAGI come from the germline V gene. V lost 0 bases, J lost 7 bases, and 6 bases stayed unmatched. The CDR3 is 16 amino acids. The CDR3 spells CASSYSPTGRNSPLHF. Written as DNA, the CDR3 is TGTGCCAGCAGTTACTCGCCGACAGGGCGGAATTCACCCCTCCACTTT.

The chain joins TRBV9 to TRBJ1-2; weak D call: TRBD1 (6 bases). V was clipped by 0 bases and J by 6 bases, with 12 bases between them. From germline, CDR1 is SGDLS and CDR2 YYNGEE. CDR3 length: 14 amino acids. CDR3 in DNA: TGTGCCAGCAGCGTAGGCGACAGGACCCATGGCTACACCTTC. This translates into CASSVGDRTHGYTF.

The chain has TRBV7-3 and TRBJ1-1, with 9 bases matching TRBD1. Unmatched junction bases numbered 1, after V lost 3 bases and J lost 5 bases. The germline gives CDR1 SGHTA, CDR2 FQGTGA. The CDR3 is 13 amino acids. CDR3 in amino acids: CASSFGTGTEAFF. In nucleotides, the CDR3 is TGTGCCAGCAGCTTCGGGACAGGGACTGAAGCTTTCTTT.

V usage is TRBV2 and J usage is TRBJ2-1; D gene uncertain. Germline V gene data show CDR1 as SNHLY and CDR2 as FYNNEI. With 1 base removed from V and 6 bases from J, the gap between germline ends came to 7 bases. CDR3 length: 13 amino acids. The DNA for the CDR3 is TGTGCCAGCAGTGAAGAGTCTGTCAATGAGCAGTTCTTC. It yields the protein CASSEESVNEQFF.

The chain carries TRBV2 and TRBJ1-5; possibly TRBD1 for D (5 bases). CDR3 length: 14 amino acids. Per germline, CDR1 SNHLY and CDR2 FYNNEI. Trimming pared 1 base from V and 3 bases from J, leaving 7 bases between. CDR3: CASSEGGHNQPQHF. CDR3 in DNA: TGTGCCAGCAGTGAAGGGGGCCACAATCAGCCCCAGCATTTT. The full variable domain, its missing parts supplied by reference TRBV2 and TRBJ1-5, is EPEVTQTPSHQVTQMGQEVILRCVPISNHLYFYWYRQILGQKVEFLVSFYNNEISEKSEIFDDQFSVERPDGSNFTLKIRSTKLEDSAMYFCASSEGGHNQPQHFGDGTRLSIL.

The J gene is TRBJ1-2, the V gene TRBV27, with D possibly matching TRBD1 (6 bases). V shed 3 bases and J shed 4 bases, with 12 bases lying between them. The CDR3 covers 14 residues. Germline V gives CDR1 MNHEY, CDR2 SMNVEV (reference sequence). CDR3 sequence (DNA): TGTGCCAGCAGTTTTTCCGGGACATCCTATGGCTACACCTTC. The encoded protein is CASSFSGTSYGYTF.

This chain joins TRBV6-1 and TRBJ1-3, with D hard to call. CDR1 is MNHNS, CDR2 SASEGT, per germline. Trimming cost V 2 bases and J 4 bases, with 6 bases left between them. CDR3 length: 13 amino acids. The CDR3 nucleotides read TGTGCCAGCAGTGAAATCCGGGGAAACACCATATATTTT. This translates into CASSEIRGNTIYF.

This rearrangement joins TRBV10-3 to TRBJ2-7, with 7 bases identical to TRBD2. V dropped 5 bases and J dropped 3; count of bases not matched to a gene: 7. CDR3 length equals 14 residues. Per the germline V gene, CDR1 is ENHRY and CDR2 is SYGVKD. In nucleotides, the CDR3 is TGTGCCATCAGTATGGCGGGGGAGGGCTACGAGCAGTACTTC. This sequence encodes CAISMAGEGYEQYF.

The chain joins TRBV7-2 to TRBJ1-2; 11 bases line up with TRBD1. The CDR3 totals 12 residues. Germline values: CDR1 SGHTA, CDR2 FQGNSA. The V segment lost 0 bases and the J segment 13 bases; nucleotides outside the gene matches: 1. CDR3 loop: CASSLADRGPTF. Here the CDR3 DNA reads TGTGCCAGCAGCTTAGCGGACAGGGGGCCCACCTTC.

J is TRBJ2-7 and V is TRBV6-1; D gene uncertain. V lost 8 bases and J 2 bases, leaving 13 bases between the germline ends. The germline V gene encodes CDR1 MNHNS and CDR2 SASEGT. The CDR3 runs to 13 residues. Written as DNA, the CDR3 is TGTGCCAGCGGTCCGAAAGGCGCCTACGAGCAGTACTTC. It translates to CASGPKGAYEQYF.

This clone has only one observation. CDR3 residues: CASSQLGQVGYGYTF. The CDR3 DNA reads as TGCGCCAGCAGCCAACTCGGACAGGTCGGCTATGGCTACACCTTC. The rearrangement links TRBV4-1 to TRBJ1-2; 7 nucleotides match TRBD1. This CDR3 region has 15 residues. The V and J ends lost 2 bases and 4 bases, in that order; junction bases with no gene match: 7. CDR1 is MGHRA, CDR2 YSYEKL, per germline.

This chain joins TRBV4-1 and TRBJ1-3; D is ambiguous. Germline lookup yields CDR1 MGHRA and CDR2 YSYEKL. Trimming left V 0 bases short and J 0 bases short, with 15 bases between. CDR3 size: 18 residues. DNA for the CDR3: TGCGCCAGCAGCCAAGATTCGGCAGCGGTTTACTCTGGAAACACCATATATTTT. Protein sequence: CASSQDSAAVYSGNTIYF.